This T cell receptor (beta chain) was sequenced during a study of Ad26.COV2.S vaccination and SARS-CoV-2 variants. Sequencing was performed with immunoSEQ multiplex PCR; in TCRdb, only in-frame clones are kept and a portion is missing. This table holds about 400,000 clones, approximately 91% found once. V gave up 6 bases and J gave up 0 bases; unmatched junction bases: 4. CDR1 KGHSH and CDR2 LQKENI come from the germline V gene. The CDR3 totals 14 residues. The treatment here: roughly 18 received Ad26.COV2.S at low or high dose, single or two shots; a few received placebo; per-sample allocation not given. Repertoires come from day 63 after the first vaccine or placebo injection. The study's findings and limits: People who got the vaccine or the placebo had similar non-spike TCR breadth. Individuals receiving vaccine had higher spike-specific TCR breadth than placebo recipients did.

About this clone itself: No antigen is known for it.

Sample: peripheral blood, taken in a trial of Ad26.COV2.S vaccine versus placebo. This rearrangement joins TRBV18 to TRBJ1-1; 7 positions match TRBD1. This receptor was identified in a person aged 18 to 59 who received the Ad26.COV2.S COVID-19 vaccine or a placebo. DNA of the CDR3: TGTGCCAGCTCCGGGACAGCTTTGAACACTGAAGCTTTCTTT. It encodes CASSGTALNTEAFF.